This T cell receptor beta chain was identified in a study of blood T cell repertoires in COVID-19. Study-wide background: The study drew acute and convalescent COVID-19 samples from the United States, Italy and Spain. Sample material is recorded as cDNA or gDNA derived from T cells, B-cell-depleted T cells, or PBMCs.

The CDR3 has 13 amino acids. V shed 5 bases and J 2 bases; nucleotides not matched to a gene: 2. Germline values: CDR1 ENHRY, CDR2 SYGVKD. Authors' analysis steps: Amplifying reference gene primers gave estimates of nucleated cell counts. Profiling relied on immunoSEQ multiplex PCR, and the TCRdb table lists in-frame clones only, not all of them. That table is the source of V, J and clone size, and D and trimming were worked out from the DNA. The sample lists under 200,000 clones; about 82% were seen once. The chain carries TRBV10-3 and TRBJ2-7; 8 nucleotides agree with TRBD1. This clonotype was obtained from a woman under 40 with acute or convalescent COVID-19. Sample: peripheral blood. The CDR3 region has the DNA TGTGCCATCAGTCCGACAGGGGCCTACGAGCAGTACTTC. Amino acids: CAISPTGAYEQYF.